The 22 T cell receptor beta chains reported below all come from one sample, sequenced in a study of cytomegalovirus exposure and HLA in healthy donors. Sequencing was performed with immunoSEQ multiplex PCR; in TCRdb, only in-frame clones are kept and a portion is missing. The sample contains fewer than 130,000 clones, around 89% of which appear only once. The material sequenced was PBMCs. These receptors were taken from a woman in her thirties in good health and CMV-seropositive.

The chain combines TRBV6-1 with TRBJ1-2; maybe TRBD1 (5 bases). CDR3 length: 17 amino acids. Trimming left V 0 bases short and J 1 base short, with 15 bases between. The germline V gene encodes CDR1 MNHNS and CDR2 SASEGT. CDR3 in amino acids: CASSEALDRTLNYGYTF. The CDR3 nucleotides read TGTGCCAGCAGTGAAGCCCTAGACCGGACACTTAACTATGGCTACACCTTC.

This chain connects TRBV19 to TRBJ1-6; D gene ambiguous. Looked up from germline, CDR1 is LNHDA and CDR2 is SQIVND (reference sequence). The V and J ends lost 1 base and 14 bases respectively, with 15 bases between them. The CDR3 is 14 residues long. In DNA form, the CDR3 reads TGTGCCAGTAGTATAGTCCAGGATCGACGGACCCTCCACTTT. This codes for CASSIVQDRRTLHF. Using reference TRBV19 and TRBJ1-6 for the parts outside the CDR3, the full variable domain is DGGITQSPKYLFRKEGQNVTLSCEQNLNHDAMYWYRQDPGQGLRLIYYSQIVNDFQKGDIAEGYSVSREKKESFPLTVTSAQKNPTAFYLCASSIVQDRRTLHFGNGTRLTVT.

The chain has TRBV5-1 and TRBJ1-1; perhaps TRBD1 as D (6 bases). The germline V and J ends were trimmed by 2 bases and 3 bases, with 14 bases remaining between them. Germline V lookup: CDR1 SGHRS, CDR2 YFSETQ. CDR3 length: 15 residues. The CDR3 nucleotides are TGCGCCAGCAGCTTAACCCAGGGGCTTGACACTGAAGCTTTCTTT. Translated, it gives CASSLTQGLDTEAFF.

The table lists this clone with a few counts. The rearrangement uses TRBV4-1 and TRBJ1-5; TRBD1 aligns across 7 bases. Germline CDR1 is MGHRA and CDR2 is YSYEKL. J lost 4 bases, V lost 4 bases, and 1 base had no gene match. This CDR3 has 13 residues. CDR3 nucleotides: TGCGCCAGCAGCCGGACAGGTAATCAGCCCCAGCATTTT. Its protein is CASSRTGNQPQHF.

The chain is built from TRBV7-9 and TRBJ2-7; TRBD2 agrees at 7 bases. This CDR3 has 15 amino acids. Trimming cost V 4 bases and J 5 bases; bases outside gene matches: 11. Germline-derived CDR1 and CDR2 are SEHNR and FQNEAQ (reference sequence). CDR3 loop: CASSSSGGGPHEQYF. CDR3 DNA sequence: TGTGCCAGCAGCTCCTCGGGGGGAGGGCCACACGAGCAGTACTTC.

This chain links TRBV7-2 with TRBJ2-1; 11 bases fit TRBD2. V gave up 1 base and J gave up 2 bases; unmatched junction bases: 4. CDR3 length: 17 residues. Germline values: CDR1 SGHTA, CDR2 FQGNSA. The CDR3 spells CASSLVLLAGAYNEQFF. Written as DNA, the CDR3 is TGTGCCAGCAGCTTAGTATTACTAGCGGGGGCCTACAATGAGCAGTTCTTC.

J is TRBJ2-3 and V is TRBV30; 7 nucleotides align to TRBD1. The V gene's germline CDR1 is GTSNPN and CDR2 SVGIG (reference sequence). V shed 1 base, J shed 4 bases, and the junction held 8 bases outside the gene matches. The CDR3 is made up of 15 amino acids. The CDR3 here is CAWSGQGSRADTQYF. The CDR3 DNA follows: TGTGCCTGGAGTGGACAGGGTAGTAGGGCAGATACGCAGTATTTT.

The J gene is TRBJ2-7, the V gene TRBV7-2; D gene uncertain. The CDR3 sequence is 12 residues long. Trimming took off 4 bases at V and 5 bases at J, with 9 bases between the two ends. Germline CDR1 SGHTA, CDR2 FQGNSA. Here the CDR3 reads CASSSMSNEQYF. Here the CDR3 DNA reads TGTGCCAGCAGCTCCATGTCCAACGAGCAGTACTTC.

The DNA of the CDR3 is TGTGCCAGCAGCTTAGCGGGGGGGATGTGGACTGAAGCTTTCTTT. Its protein product is CASSLAGGMWTEAFF. The genes are TRBV7-9 and TRBJ1-1; maybe TRBD1 (5 bases). The CDR3 is 15 residues long. CDR1 is SEHNR, CDR2 FQNEAQ, per germline (reference sequence). V dropped 0 bases and J dropped 5 bases, with 13 bases sitting between them.

This sequence joins TRBV30 and TRBJ2-1, with TRBD2 identical over 9 bases. The CDR3 is made up of 16 amino acids. The V gene end was trimmed by 2 bases and the J gene end by 4 bases; junction bases not matched to a gene: 9. In germline, CDR1 is GTSNPN, CDR2 SVGIG (reference sequence). For the CDR3, the DNA is TGTGCCTGGAGTCCCCTAAGCGGGAGGTCGTACAATGAGCAGTTCTTC. Protein: CAWSPLSGRSYNEQFF.

The gene calls are TRBV5-1 and TRBJ1-5, with TRBD1 identical over 7 bases. This CDR3 region has 15 residues. Per the germline V gene, CDR1 is SGHRS and CDR2 is YFSETQ. V shed 0 bases and J 3 bases; nucleotides not matched to a gene: 3. DNA for the CDR3: TGCGCCAGCAGCTTGGGGACAGGCCTCAATCAGCCCCAGCATTTT. This sequence encodes CASSLGTGLNQPQHF. The full variable domain, with the rest looked up from reference TRBV5-1 and TRBJ1-5, is KAGVTQTPRYLIKTRGQQVTLSCSPISGHRSVSWYQQTPGQGLQFLFEYFSETQRNKGNFPGRFSGRQFSNSRSEMNVSTLELGDSALYLCASSLGTGLNQPQHFGDGTRLSIL.

The chain has TRBV19 and TRBJ1-1, with a possible D match to TRBD1 (6 bases). V lost 7 bases and J lost 1, with 10 bases in between. CDR1 is LNHDA and CDR2 is SQIVND in the germline V gene (reference sequence). The CDR3 is made up of 13 amino acids. The DNA of the CDR3 is TGTGCCAGTACAGGGGCCCCGAACACTGAAGCTTTCTTT. Protein: CASTGAPNTEAFF.

J is TRBJ1-1 and V is TRBV5-1; D is undetermined. Germline V lookup: CDR1 SGHRS, CDR2 YFSETQ. There are 14 residues in the CDR3. The ends were cut back, 0 bases at V and 0 bases at J, with 6 bases in the middle. CDR3 sequence reads: CASSLGEVNTEAFF. The CDR3 DNA is TGCGCCAGCAGCTTGGGTGAGGTGAACACTGAAGCTTTCTTT.

Only a few counts were recorded for this clone. The chain couples TRBV21-1 to TRBJ1-2. TRBV21-1 constitutes a pseudogene. The CDR3 sequence is 13 residues long. The CDR3 DNA reads as TGTGCCAGCAGCAAAGGGGAAAGGAGGGACTACACCTTC. Protein sequence: CASSKGERRDYTF.

The chain uses TRBV11-1 and TRBJ1-1; D remains unclear. The CDR3 is 11 amino acids. Per germline, CDR1 SGHAT and CDR2 FQDESV (reference sequence). With 3 bases removed from V and 6 bases from J, the gap between germline ends came to 5 bases. The CDR3 region is CASSFSAEAFF. The DNA of the CDR3 is TGTGCCAGCAGCTTTTCCGCTGAAGCTTTCTTT. Complete variable domain (other parts from reference TRBV11-1 and TRBJ1-1): EAEVAQSPRYKITEKSQAVAFWCDPISGHATLYWYRQILGQGPELLVQFQDESVVDDSQLPKDRFSAERLKGVDSTLKIQPAELGDSAMYLCASSFSAEAFFGQGTRLTVV.

This clone was detected a few times. The V call is TRBV2, the J call TRBJ2-7, with D perhaps TRBD2 (5 bases). V lost 4 bases and J 6 bases, leaving 10 bases between the germline ends. The CDR3 spans 12 residues. The germline V gene has CDR1 SNHLY and CDR2 FYNNEI. The CDR3, as DNA: TGTGCCAGCAGTGTCGGGAAGACCGAGCAGTACTTC. This gives the protein CASSVGKTEQYF.

The chain carries TRBV7-2 and TRBJ2-3; D may be TRBD2 (6 bases). This CDR3 region has 16 residues. CDR1 is SGHTA and CDR2 is FQGNSA in the germline V gene. With 5 bases removed from V and 6 bases from J, the gap between germline ends came to 21 bases. The CDR3 loop is CASSPGLGRDRDTQYF. The CDR3 DNA follows: TGTGCCAGCAGCCCTGGTCTCGGGCGGGACCGGGATACGCAGTATTTT.

V gene TRBV4-3 combines with J gene TRBJ1-1, with 9 bases matching TRBD1. Germline V lookup: CDR1 LGHNA, CDR2 YSLEER. V trimming: 0 bases; J trimming: 5 bases; junction bases outside the gene matches: 7. This CDR3 region has 16 residues. CDR3 residues: CASSQELTGGWTEAFF. Here the CDR3 DNA reads TGCGCCAGCAGCCAAGAATTGACAGGGGGTTGGACTGAAGCTTTCTTT.

This CDR3 is CASSETTGYNSPLHF. DNA for the CDR3: TGTGCCAGCAGCGAAACGACAGGGTACAATTCACCCCTCCACTTT. This chain joins TRBV4-2 and TRBJ1-6, with TRBD1 matching 7 bases. Per the germline V gene, CDR1 is LGHNA and CDR2 is YNFKEQ. V gave up 5 bases and J gave up 7 bases; unmatched junction bases: 8. The CDR3 is 15 residues long.

The chain has TRBV29-1 and TRBJ2-1, with TRBD2 identical over 10 bases. Per germline, CDR1 SQVTM and CDR2 ANQGSEA. The junction had 8 bases not matched to a gene; V was cut back by 6 bases and J by 6 bases. The length of the CDR3 is 14 residues. This chain's CDR3 is CSVALAGAINEQFF. In nucleotides, the CDR3 is TGCAGCGTAGCCCTAGCGGGAGCGATCAATGAGCAGTTCTTC.

The rearrangement uses TRBV6-1 and TRBJ1-1; the D is unclear. Germline V gives CDR1 MNHNS, CDR2 SASEGT. The length of the CDR3 is 14 residues. V lost 6 bases to trimming and J lost 2 bases, with 13 bases between them. CDR3 amino acids: CASSYDGVNTEAFF. The DNA of the CDR3 is TGTGCCAGCAGCTACGACGGGGTTAACACTGAAGCTTTCTTT.

This clone appeared once. V gene TRBV11-2 combines with J gene TRBJ2-3; 9 bases align to TRBD1. CDR1 and CDR2 (germline): SGHAT, FQNNGV. CDR3 length equals 16 residues. With 6 bases clipped from V and 5 bases from J, the junction kept 12 bases outside the gene matches. The CDR3 reads CASRQPGQGLRDTQYF. The CDR3, as DNA: TGTGCCAGCAGACAGCCGGGACAGGGCTTAAGAGATACGCAGTATTTT. Complete variable domain (other parts from reference TRBV11-2 and TRBJ2-3): EAGVAQSPRYKIIEKRQSVAFWCNPISGHATLYWYQQILGQGPKLLIQFQNNGVVDDSQLPKDRFSAERLKGVDSTLKIQPAKLEDSAVYLCASRQPGQGLRDTQYFGPGTRLTVL.